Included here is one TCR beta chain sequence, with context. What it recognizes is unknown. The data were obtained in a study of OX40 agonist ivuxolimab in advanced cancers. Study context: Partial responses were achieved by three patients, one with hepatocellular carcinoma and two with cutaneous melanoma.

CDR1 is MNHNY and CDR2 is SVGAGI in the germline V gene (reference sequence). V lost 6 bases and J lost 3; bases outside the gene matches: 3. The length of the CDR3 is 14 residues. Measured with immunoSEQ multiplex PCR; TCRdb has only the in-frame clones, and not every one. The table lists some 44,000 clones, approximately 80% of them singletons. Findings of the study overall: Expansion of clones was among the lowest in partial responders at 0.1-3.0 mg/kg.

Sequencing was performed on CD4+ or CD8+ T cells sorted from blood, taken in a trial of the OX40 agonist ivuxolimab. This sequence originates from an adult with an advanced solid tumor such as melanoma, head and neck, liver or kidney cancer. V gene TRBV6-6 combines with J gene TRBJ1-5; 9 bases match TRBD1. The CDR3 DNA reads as TGTGCCAGCAGGGGACAGGGAAACAATCAGCCCCAGCATTTT. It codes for CASRGQGNNQPQHF.